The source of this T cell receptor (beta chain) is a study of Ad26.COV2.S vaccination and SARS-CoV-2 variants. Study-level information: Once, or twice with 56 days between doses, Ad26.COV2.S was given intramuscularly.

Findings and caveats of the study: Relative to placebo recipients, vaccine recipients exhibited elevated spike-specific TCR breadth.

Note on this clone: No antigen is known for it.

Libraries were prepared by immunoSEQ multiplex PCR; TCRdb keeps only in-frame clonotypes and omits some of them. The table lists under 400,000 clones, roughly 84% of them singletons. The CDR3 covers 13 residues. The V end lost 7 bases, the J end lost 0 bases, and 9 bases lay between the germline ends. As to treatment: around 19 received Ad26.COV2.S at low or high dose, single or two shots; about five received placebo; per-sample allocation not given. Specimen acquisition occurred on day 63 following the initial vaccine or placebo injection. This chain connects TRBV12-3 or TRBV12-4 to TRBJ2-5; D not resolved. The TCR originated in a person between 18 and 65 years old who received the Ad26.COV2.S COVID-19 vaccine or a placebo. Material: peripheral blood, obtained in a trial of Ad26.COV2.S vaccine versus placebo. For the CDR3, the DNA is TGTGCCAGCACCCCGGGCCACCAAGAGACCCAGTACTTC. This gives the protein CASTPGHQETQYF.